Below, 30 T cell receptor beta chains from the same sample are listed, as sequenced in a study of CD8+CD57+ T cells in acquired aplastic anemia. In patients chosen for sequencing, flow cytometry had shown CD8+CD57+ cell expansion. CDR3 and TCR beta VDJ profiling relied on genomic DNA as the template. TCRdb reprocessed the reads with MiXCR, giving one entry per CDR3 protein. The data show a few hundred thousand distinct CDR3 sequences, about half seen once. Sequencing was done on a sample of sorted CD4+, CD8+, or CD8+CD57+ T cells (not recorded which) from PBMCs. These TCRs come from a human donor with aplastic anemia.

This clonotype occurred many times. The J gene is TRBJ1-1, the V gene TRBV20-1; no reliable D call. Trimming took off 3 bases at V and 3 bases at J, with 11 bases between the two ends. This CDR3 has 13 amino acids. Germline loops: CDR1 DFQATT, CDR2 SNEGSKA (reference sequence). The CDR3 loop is CSASPAVYTEAFF. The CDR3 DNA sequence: TGCAGTGCTAGCCCCGCGGTCTACACTGAAGCTTTCTTT.

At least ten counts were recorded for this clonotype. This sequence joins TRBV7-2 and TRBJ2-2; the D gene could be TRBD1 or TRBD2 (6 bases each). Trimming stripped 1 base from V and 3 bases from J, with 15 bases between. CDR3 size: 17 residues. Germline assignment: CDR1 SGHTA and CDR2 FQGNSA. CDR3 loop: CASSLETGRWDTGELFF. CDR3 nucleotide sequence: TGTGCCAGCAGCTTAGAAACAGGGAGGTGGGACACCGGGGAGCTGTTTTTT.

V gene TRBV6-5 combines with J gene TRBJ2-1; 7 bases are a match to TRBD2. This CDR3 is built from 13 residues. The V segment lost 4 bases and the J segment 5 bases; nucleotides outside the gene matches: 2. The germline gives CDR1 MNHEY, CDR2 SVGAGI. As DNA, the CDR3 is TGTGCCAGCAGTTTAAGCGGGGACAATGAGCAGTTCTTC. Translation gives CASSLSGDNEQFF.

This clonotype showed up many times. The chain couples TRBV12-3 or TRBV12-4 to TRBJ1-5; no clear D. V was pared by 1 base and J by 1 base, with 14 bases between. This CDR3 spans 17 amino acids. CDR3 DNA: TGTGCCAGCAGTTTAGACAGCTATAGCAGAAGCAATCAGCCCCAGCATTTT. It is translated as CASSLDSYSRSNQPQHF.

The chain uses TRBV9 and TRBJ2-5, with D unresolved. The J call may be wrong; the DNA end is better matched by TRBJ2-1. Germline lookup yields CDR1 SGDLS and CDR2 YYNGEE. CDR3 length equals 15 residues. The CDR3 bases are TGTGCCAGCAGATTCACGGTTAGCTCCTACAATGAGCAGTTCTTC. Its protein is CASRFTVSSYNEQFF.

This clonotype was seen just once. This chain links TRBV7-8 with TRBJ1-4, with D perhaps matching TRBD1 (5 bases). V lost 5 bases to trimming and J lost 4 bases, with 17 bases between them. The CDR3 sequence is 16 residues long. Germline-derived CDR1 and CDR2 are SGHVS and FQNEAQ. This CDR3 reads CASSLSGGRSNEKLFF. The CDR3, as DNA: TGTGCCAGCAGCCTTAGCGGGGGACGGAGTAATGAAAAACTGTTTTTT.

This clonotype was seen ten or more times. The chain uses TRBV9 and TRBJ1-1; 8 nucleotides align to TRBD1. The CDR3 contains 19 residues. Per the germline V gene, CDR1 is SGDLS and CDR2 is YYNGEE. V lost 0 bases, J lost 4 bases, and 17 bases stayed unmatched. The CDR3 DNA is TGTGCCAGCAGCGTAGCATCGGTTGGCAGGGGGCTCGTAGGCACTGAAGCTTTCTTT. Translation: CASSVASVGRGLVGTEAFF. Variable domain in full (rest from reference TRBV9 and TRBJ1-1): DSGVTQTPKHLITATGQRVTLRCSPRSGDLSVYWYQQSLDQGLQFLIQYYNGEERAKGNILERFSAQQFPDLHSELNLSSLELGDSALYFCASSVASVGRGLVGTEAFFGQGTRLTVV.

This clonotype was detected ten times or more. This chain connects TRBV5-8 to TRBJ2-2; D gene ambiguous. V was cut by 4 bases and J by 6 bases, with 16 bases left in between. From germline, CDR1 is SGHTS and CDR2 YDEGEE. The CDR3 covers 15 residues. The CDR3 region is CASSGYSGKAGELFF. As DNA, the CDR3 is TGTGCCAGCAGCGGGTACAGTGGGAAGGCCGGGGAGCTGTTTTTT.

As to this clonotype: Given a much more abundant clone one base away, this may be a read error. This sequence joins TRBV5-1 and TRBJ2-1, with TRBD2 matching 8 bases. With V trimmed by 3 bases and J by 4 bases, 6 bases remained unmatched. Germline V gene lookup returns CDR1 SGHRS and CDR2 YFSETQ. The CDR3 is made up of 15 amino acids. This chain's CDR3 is CASSSVAGRYNEQFF. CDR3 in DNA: TGCGCCAGCAGCTCGGTAGCGGGGAGGTACAATGAGCAGTTCTTC.

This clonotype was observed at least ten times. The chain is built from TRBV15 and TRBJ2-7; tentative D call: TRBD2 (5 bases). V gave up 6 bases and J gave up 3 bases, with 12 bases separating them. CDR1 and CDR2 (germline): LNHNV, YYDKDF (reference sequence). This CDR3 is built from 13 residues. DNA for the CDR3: TGTGCCACCAGTCTCGGACGGGGCTACGAGCAGTACTTC. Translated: CATSLGRGYEQYF.

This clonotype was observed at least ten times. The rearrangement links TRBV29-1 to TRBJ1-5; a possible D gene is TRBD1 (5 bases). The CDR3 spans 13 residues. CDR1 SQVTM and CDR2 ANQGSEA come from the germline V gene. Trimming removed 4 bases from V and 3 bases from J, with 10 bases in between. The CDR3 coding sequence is TGCAGCGTTGCTCAAGGGGTCAATCAGCCCCAGCATTTT. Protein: CSVAQGVNQPQHF.

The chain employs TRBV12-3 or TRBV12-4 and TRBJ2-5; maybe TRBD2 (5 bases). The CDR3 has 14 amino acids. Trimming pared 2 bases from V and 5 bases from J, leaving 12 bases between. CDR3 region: CASSLRAGWETQYF. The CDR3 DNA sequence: TGTGCCAGCAGTTTACGGGCGGGTTGGGAGACCCAGTACTTC.

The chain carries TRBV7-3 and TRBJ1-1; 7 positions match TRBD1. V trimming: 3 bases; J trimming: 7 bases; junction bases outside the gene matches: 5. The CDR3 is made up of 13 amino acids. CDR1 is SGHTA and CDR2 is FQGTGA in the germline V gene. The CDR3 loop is CASSLDRNGEAFF. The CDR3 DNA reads TGTGCCAGCAGCTTGGACAGGAATGGTGAAGCTTTCTTT.

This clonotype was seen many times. The CDR3 loop reads CASNQGANQPQHF. The DNA of the CDR3 is TGTGCCAGCAATCAGGGGGCCAATCAGCCCCAGCATTTT. The chain employs TRBV2 and TRBJ1-5, with 8 bases identical to TRBD1. Trimming removed 7 bases from V and 3 bases from J; junction bases left unmatched: 2. This CDR3 comprises 13 residues. CDR1 and CDR2 from the germline V gene are SNHLY and FYNNEI.

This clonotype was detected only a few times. The CDR3 here is CASSSGTYSNQPQHF. The CDR3 DNA sequence: TGTGCCAGCAGTTCCGGAACCTATAGCAATCAGCCCCAGCATTTT. J is TRBJ1-5 and V is TRBV28; D not certain. Germline V lookup: CDR1 MDHEN, CDR2 SYDVKM. V shed 4 bases and J shed 0 bases, with 10 bases lying between them. This CDR3 is 15 amino acids long.

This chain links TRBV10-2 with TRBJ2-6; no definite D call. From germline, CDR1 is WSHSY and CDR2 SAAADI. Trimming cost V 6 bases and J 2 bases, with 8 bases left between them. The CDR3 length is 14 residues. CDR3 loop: CASSADPGANVLTF. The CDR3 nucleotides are TGCGCCAGCAGCGCCGATCCTGGGGCCAACGTCCTGACTTTC.

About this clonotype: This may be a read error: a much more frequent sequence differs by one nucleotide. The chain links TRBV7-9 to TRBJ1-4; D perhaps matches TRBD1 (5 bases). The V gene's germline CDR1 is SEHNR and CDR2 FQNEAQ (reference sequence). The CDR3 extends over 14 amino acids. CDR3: CTSSSRGVNEKLFF. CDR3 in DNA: TGTACCAGCAGCTCCAGAGGGGTTAATGAAAAACTGTTTTTT.

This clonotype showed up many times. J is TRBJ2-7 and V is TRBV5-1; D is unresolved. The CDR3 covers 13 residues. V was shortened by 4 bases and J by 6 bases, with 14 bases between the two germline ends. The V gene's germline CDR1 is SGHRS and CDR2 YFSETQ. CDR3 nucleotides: TGCGCCAGCAGCATCGTCACTGGTGGCGAGCAGTACTTC. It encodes CASSIVTGGEQYF.

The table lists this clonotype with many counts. The CDR3 protein is CATSEPDGGLNEQFF. The CDR3 DNA reads as TGTGCCACCAGTGAGCCAGACGGGGGCTTAAATGAGCAGTTCTTC. This chain uses TRBV24-1 with TRBJ2-1; perhaps D is TRBD1 or TRBD2 (6 bases each). V lost 4 bases and J 7 bases, leaving 16 bases between the germline ends. The CDR3 covers 15 residues. Germline CDR1 is KGHDR and CDR2 is SFDVKD.

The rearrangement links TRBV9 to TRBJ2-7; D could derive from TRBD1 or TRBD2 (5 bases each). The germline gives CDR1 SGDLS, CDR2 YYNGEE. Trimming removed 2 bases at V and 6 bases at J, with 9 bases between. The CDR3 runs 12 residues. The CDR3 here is CASSVSGGEQYF. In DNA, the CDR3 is TGTGCCAGCAGCGTTAGTGGGGGCGAGCAGTACTTC. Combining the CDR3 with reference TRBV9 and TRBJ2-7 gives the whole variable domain DSGVTQTPKHLITATGQRVTLRCSPRSGDLSVYWYQQSLDQGLQFLIQYYNGEERAKGNILERFSAQQFPDLHSELNLSSLELGDSALYFCASSVSGGEQYFGPGTRLTVT.

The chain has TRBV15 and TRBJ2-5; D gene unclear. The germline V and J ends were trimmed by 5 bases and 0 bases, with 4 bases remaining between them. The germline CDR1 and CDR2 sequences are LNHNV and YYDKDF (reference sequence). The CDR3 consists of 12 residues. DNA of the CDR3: TGTGCCACCAGCGGGGACCAAGAGACCCAGTACTTC. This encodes CATSGDQETQYF.

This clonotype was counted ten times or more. The CDR3 region has the DNA TGTGCCAGCAGTTTATTATTCGGTTCGGACTCAACTACGGAGCAGTACTTC. Protein sequence: CASSLLFGSDSTTEQYF. The gene calls are TRBV12-3 or TRBV12-4 and TRBJ2-7, with D perhaps TRBD2 (5 bases). The length of the CDR3 is 17 residues. The V end lost 2 bases, the J end lost 7 bases, and 24 bases lay between the germline ends.

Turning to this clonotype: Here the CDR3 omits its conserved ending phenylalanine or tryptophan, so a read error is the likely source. The DNA of the CDR3 is TGTGCCAGCAGTTTACCCGACAGGGTTAAATCCTACGAGCAGTACCTC. This translates into CASSLPDRVKSYEQYL. The genes are TRBV12-3 or TRBV12-4 and TRBJ2-7, with 7 bases lining up with TRBD1. This CDR3 region has 16 residues. V gave up 2 bases and J gave up 1 base; unmatched junction bases: 8.

CDR3 protein: CASSEGGRETQYF. Written as DNA, the CDR3 is TGTGCCAGCAGTGAAGGGGGGCGCGAGACCCAGTACTTC. The chain combines TRBV6-5 with TRBJ2-5; D may correspond to TRBD1 or TRBD2 (6 bases each). The germline V and J ends were trimmed by 5 bases and 5 bases, with 12 bases remaining between them. The germline V gene has CDR1 MNHEY and CDR2 SVGAGI. The CDR3 runs 13 residues.

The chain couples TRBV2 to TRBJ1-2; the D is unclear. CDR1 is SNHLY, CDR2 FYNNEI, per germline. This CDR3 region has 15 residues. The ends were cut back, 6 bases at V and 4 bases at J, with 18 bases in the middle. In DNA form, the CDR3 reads TGTGCCAGCAGCCACAAAACCGCTGTCGGCTATGGCTACACCTTC. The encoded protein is CASSHKTAVGYGYTF.

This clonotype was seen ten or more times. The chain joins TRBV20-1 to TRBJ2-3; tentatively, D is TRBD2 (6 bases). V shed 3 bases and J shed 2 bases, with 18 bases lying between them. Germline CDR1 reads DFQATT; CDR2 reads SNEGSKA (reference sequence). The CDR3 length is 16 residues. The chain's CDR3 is CSASHLIGEVTDTQYF. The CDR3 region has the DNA TGCAGTGCTAGTCATCTTATTGGGGAGGTCACAGATACGCAGTATTTT.

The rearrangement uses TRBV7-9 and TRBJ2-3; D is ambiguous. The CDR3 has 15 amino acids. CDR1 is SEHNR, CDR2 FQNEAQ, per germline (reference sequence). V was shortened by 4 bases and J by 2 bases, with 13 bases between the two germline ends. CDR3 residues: CASSSPESDTDTQYF. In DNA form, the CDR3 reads TGTGCCAGCAGCTCGCCAGAGTCCGACACAGATACGCAGTATTTT.

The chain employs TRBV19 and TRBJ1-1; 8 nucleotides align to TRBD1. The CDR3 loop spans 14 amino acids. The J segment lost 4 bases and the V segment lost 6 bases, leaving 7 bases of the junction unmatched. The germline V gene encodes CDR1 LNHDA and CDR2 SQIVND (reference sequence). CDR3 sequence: CASSVDRGGTEAFF. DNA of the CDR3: TGTGCCAGTAGCGTTGACAGGGGAGGCACTGAAGCTTTCTTT. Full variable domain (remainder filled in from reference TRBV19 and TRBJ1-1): DGGITQSPKYLFRKEGQNVTLSCEQNLNHDAMYWYRQDPGQGLRLIYYSQIVNDFQKGDIAEGYSVSREKKESFPLTVTSAQKNPTAFYLCASSVDRGGTEAFFGQGTRLTVV.

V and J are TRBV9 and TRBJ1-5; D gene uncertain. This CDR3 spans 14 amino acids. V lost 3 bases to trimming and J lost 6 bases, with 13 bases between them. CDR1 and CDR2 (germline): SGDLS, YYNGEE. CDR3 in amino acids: CASSALAGGQPQHF. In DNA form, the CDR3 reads TGTGCCAGCAGCGCCCTTGCAGGAGGTCAGCCCCAGCATTTT.

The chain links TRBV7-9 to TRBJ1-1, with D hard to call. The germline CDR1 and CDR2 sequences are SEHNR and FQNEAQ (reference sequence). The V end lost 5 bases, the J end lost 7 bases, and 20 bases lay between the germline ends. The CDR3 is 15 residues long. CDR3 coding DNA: TGTGCCAGCAGCCACACTAACGTCGGGATCATTGAAGCTTTCTTT. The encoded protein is CASSHTNVGIIEAFF.